This T cell receptor (beta chain) was obtained from a study of CD8+ T cells in alopecia areata. This sample's treatment: oral pan-JAK inhibitor, 5-10 mg twice daily. Findings and caveats of the study: Significant decreases in scalp clonality and expanded CD8+ clones followed tofacitinib treatment.

V shed 5 bases and J 11 bases; nucleotides not matched to a gene: 15. CDR1 is SGHAT and CDR2 is FQNNGV in the germline V gene. This CDR3 has 15 amino acids. Turning to this clone: What it binds is unknown.

It was cDNA, reverse transcribed from extracted RNA, that served as the sequencing template. The data were produced by immunoSEQ multiplex PCR, yet TCRdb's version contains in-frame clones alone and is incomplete. The sample shows 80,000 or so clones, around 66% of them seen only once. This specimen consisted of CD8+ T cells sorted from blood, obtained at week 24, from a patient treated with tofacitinib. V and J are TRBV11-2 and TRBJ1-1, with TRBD1 matching over 9 bases. The receptor's source is a human donor with alopecia areata. The chain's CDR3 is CASSLWDRDPVGAFF. In DNA form, the CDR3 reads TGTGCCAGCAGCCTCTGGGACAGGGATCCTGTGGGGGCTTTCTTT.